The present T cell receptor (beta chain) was sequenced within a study of T cell responses to AZD1222 COVID-19 vaccine. V dropped 7 bases and J dropped 2 bases, with 5 bases sitting between them. CDR1 is LGHDT and CDR2 is YNNKEL in the germline V gene (reference sequence). The CDR3 runs 12 residues. Repertoires were generated with immunoSEQ multiplex PCR, while TCRdb's copy carries only in-frame clones and drops some. The sample carries 150,000 to 200,000 clones, roughly 90% recorded once. Findings of the study overall: Distributed over spike, vaccine-associated CD4 TCRs predominated at 160-218 and 743-854. Most donors were white British, females outnumbered males, and clonal diversity was possibly underestimated. Spike-specific TCR breadth and depth rose after two AZD1222 doses.

Concerning this clone itself: As yet, its antigen is unknown.

The source was peripheral blood, collected 28 days after the second AZD1222 dose. The sequence was obtained from an adult who received the AZD1222 COVID-19 vaccine. The chain employs TRBV3-1 (or the pseudogene TRBV3-2) and TRBJ2-2; no clear D gene. The CDR3 sequence is CASISNTGELFF. The CDR3 DNA reads as TGTGCCAGCATCTCAAACACCGGGGAGCTGTTTTTT.